This entry features one T cell receptor (beta chain) sequence. The split of CD4+ cells yielded CD45RA+ naive and CD45RA-negative memory subsets. Sequencing was performed with immunoSEQ multiplex PCR; in TCRdb, only in-frame clones are kept and a portion is missing. The data show 2 million to 2.5 million clones, 90% to 95% seen once. This CDR3 has 16 amino acids. V shed 4 bases and J shed 0 bases, with 10 bases lying between them. The germline V gene has CDR1 MRHNA and CDR2 SNTAGT. This entry belongs to a study of shared clonotypes between healthy human individuals. The clonotype was recovered from a man aged 18 to 29 in good health. Some clones in this sample may be carry-over from other donors' samples. This chain joins TRBV6-4 and TRBJ2-6; D might be TRBD2 (6 bases). The sample consisted of naive CD4+ T cells from PBMCs. Indicated subset: CD45RA+ positively selected. The CDR3, as DNA: TGTGCCAGCAGTGTAGGCGGGGACTCTGGGGCCAACGTCCTGACTTTC. Amino acids: CASSVGGDSGANVLTF.